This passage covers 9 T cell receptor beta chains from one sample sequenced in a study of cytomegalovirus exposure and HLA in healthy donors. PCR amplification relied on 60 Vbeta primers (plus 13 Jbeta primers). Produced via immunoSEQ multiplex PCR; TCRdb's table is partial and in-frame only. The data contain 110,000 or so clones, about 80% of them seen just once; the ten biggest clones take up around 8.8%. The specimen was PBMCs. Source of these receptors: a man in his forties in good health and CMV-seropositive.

The CDR3 DNA follows: TGTGCCAGCAGCGGAGATCAGGGTGGCAAACTGTTTTTT. It translates to CASSGDQGGKLFF. This sequence joins TRBV9 and TRBJ1-4, with D maybe TRBD1 (5 bases). Per the germline V gene, CDR1 is SGDLS and CDR2 is YYNGEE. V was shortened by 3 bases and J by 11 bases, with 14 bases between the two germline ends. The CDR3 contains 13 residues.

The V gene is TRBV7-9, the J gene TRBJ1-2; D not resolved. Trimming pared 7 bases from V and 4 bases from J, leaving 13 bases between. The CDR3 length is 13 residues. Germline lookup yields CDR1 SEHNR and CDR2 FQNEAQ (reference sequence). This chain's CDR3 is CASTRAGLYGYTF. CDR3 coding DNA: TGTGCCAGCACAAGGGCGGGCCTCTATGGCTACACCTTC.

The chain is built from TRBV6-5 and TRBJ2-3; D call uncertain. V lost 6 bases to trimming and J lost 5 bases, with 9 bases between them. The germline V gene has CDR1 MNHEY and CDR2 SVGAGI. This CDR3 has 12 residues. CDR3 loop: CASRGSGDTQYF. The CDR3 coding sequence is TGTGCCAGCAGGGGCTCCGGAGATACGCAGTATTTT.

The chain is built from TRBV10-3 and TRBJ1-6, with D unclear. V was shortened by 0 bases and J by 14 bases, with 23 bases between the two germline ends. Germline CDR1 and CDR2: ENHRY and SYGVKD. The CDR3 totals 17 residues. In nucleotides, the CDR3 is TGTGCCATCAGTGAGTCGATAACAGTCGATCGTTACCCCACCCTCCACTTT. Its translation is CAISESITVDRYPTLHF.

CDR3 DNA: TGTGCCAGCAGTGACGGGAGCAGTTCTCATGGCTACACCTTC. This gives the protein CASSDGSSSHGYTF. The V gene is TRBV6-4, the J gene TRBJ1-2; D gene ambiguous. V was trimmed by 2 bases and J by 6 bases, leaving 13 bases between them. The CDR3 runs to 14 residues. The germline V gene encodes CDR1 MRHNA and CDR2 SNTAGT.

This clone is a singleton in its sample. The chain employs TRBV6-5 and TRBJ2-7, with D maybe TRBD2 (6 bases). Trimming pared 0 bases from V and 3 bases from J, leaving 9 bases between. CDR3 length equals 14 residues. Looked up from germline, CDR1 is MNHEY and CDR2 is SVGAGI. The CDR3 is CASSYSSGGYEQYF. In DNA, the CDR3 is TGTGCCAGCAGTTACTCTAGCGGTGGCTACGAGCAGTACTTC.

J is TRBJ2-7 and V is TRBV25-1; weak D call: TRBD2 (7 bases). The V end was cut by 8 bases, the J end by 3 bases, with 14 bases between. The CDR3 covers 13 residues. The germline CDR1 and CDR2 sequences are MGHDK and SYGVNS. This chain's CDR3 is CASVGQRDYEQYF. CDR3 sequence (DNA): TGTGCCAGCGTAGGACAGCGGGACTACGAGCAGTACTTC.

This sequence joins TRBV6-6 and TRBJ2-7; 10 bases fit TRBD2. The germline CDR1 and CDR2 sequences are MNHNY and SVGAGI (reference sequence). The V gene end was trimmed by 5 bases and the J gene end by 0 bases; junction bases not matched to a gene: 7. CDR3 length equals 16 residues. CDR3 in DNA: TGTGCCAGCAGTGGGCCTAGCGGGAGCGGCTCCTACGAGCAGTACTTC. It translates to CASSGPSGSGSYEQYF.

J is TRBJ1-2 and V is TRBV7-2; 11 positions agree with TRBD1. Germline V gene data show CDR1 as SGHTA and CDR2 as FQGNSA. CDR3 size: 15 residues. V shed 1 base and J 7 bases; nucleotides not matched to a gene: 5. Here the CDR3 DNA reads TGTGCCAGCAGCTTAGGCGGGACAGGGGGAGGTGGCTACACCTTC. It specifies CASSLGGTGGGGYTF. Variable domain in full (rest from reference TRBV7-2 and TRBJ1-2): GAGVSQSPSNKVTEKGKDVELRCDPISGHTALYWYRQSLGQGLEFLIYFQGNSAPDKSGLPSDRFSAERTGGSVSTLTIQRTQQEDSAVYLCASSLGGTGGGGYTFGSGTRLTVV.